A single TCR beta chain is shown here with its context. Its antigen is currently unknown. The data originate from a study of response to subunit inactivated influenza vaccine. The ends were cut back, 0 bases at V and 0 bases at J, with 12 bases in the middle. The CDR3 runs 16 residues. Germline loops: CDR1 SGHRS, CDR2 YFSETQ. Overall study findings and caveats: There was a suggestion from the authors that each seasonal influenza vaccination recruits few new T cells.

Using its own MiXCR run on the RT-PCR reads, TCRdb lists one record per CDR3 protein. The sample lists over 650,000 distinct CDR3 sequences; around a sixth were seen once. The source was PBMCs from blood, collected approximately 5 days after vaccination. The TCR originated in a middle-aged man who received an inactivated influenza vaccine. The chain has TRBV5-1 and TRBJ1-2; D remains ambiguous. Here the CDR3 reads CASSLVVSSSNYGYTF. The CDR3 DNA reads TGCGCCAGCAGCTTGGTAGTGTCCTCATCTAACTATGGCTACACCTTC.